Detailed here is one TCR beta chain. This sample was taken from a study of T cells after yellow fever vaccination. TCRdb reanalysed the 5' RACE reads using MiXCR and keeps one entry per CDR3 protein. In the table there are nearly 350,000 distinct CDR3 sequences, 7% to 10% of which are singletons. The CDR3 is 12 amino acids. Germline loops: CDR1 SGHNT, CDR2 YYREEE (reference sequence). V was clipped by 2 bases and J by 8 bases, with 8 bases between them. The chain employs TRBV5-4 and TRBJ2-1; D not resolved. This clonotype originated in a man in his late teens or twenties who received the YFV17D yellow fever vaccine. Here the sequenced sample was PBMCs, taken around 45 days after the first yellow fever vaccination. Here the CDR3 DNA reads TGTGCCAGCAGCTTCAGGTCCGATGAGCAGTTCTTC. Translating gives CASSFRSDEQFF.